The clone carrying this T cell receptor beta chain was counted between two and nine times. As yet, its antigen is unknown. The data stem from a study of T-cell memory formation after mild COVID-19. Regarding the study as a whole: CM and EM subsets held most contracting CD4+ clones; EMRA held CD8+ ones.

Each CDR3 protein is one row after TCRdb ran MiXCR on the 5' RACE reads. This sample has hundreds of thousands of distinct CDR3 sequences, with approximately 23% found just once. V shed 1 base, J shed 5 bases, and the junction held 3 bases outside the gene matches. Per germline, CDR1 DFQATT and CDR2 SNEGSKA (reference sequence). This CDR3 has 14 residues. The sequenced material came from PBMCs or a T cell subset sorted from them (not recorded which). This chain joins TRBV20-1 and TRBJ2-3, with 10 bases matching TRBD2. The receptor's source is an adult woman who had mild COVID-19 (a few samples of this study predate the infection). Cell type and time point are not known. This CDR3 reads CSARVPSGGDTQYF. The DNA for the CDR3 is TGCAGTGCTAGAGTGCCTAGCGGGGGAGATACGCAGTATTTT.